The clone carrying this TCR beta chain was recorded a few times. What it recognizes is unknown. The germline CDR1 and CDR2 sequences are MDHEN and SYDVKM. The V and J ends lost 7 bases and 0 bases respectively, with 6 bases between them. The CDR3 extends over 13 amino acids. Expressed TCRB transcripts were sequenced, since all the RNA that had been isolated was reverse transcribed. Assay used: immunoSEQ multiplex PCR; TCRdb lists only in-frame clones, some missing. The table has fewer than 900,000 clones, 15% to 20% seen once. This sample was included in a study of beta chain features in type 1 diabetes. On the study more broadly: The patients were much like the healthy donors in age, gender and cell yields.

Broader study findings: Short templates might get an advantage during PCR, and this would be equal in patients and controls.

Researchers reported sorting CD4+ naive, central memory, regulatory and stem cell-like memory cells via CD45RO/CCR7/CD25/CD127/CD95/CD27. The chain carries TRBV28 and TRBJ2-2, with no clear D. The clonotype was recovered from a woman younger than 30 in good health. Sequences were obtained from naive CD4+ T cells from blood. Written as DNA, the CDR3 is TGTGCCAGCAACTCGCCGAACACCGGGGAGCTGTTTTTT. It encodes CASNSPNTGELFF.